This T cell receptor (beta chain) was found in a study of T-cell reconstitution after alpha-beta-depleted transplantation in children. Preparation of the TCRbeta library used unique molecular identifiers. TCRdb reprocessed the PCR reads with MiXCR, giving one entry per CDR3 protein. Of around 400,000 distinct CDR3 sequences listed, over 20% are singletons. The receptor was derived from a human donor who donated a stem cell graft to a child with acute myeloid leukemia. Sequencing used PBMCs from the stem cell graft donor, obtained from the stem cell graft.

This CDR3 is CASSQVSSPFYNEQFF. The CDR3 region has the DNA TGCGCCAGCAGCCAAGTTAGCTCGCCGTTTTACAATGAGCAGTTCTTC. The V and J genes are TRBV4-1 and TRBJ2-1; no firm D call. Germline V gene lookup returns CDR1 MGHRA and CDR2 YSYEKL. The CDR3 runs to 16 residues. The V end lost 1 base, the J end lost 4 bases, and 14 bases lay between the germline ends.